The 21 T cell receptor beta chains in this list originate from one sample, sequenced in a study of blood T cell repertoires in COVID-19. The table came from immunoSEQ multiplex PCR; TCRdb's copy has only in-frame clones and leaves some out. The sample lists about 140,000 clones, around 84% seen once, with over 2.5% in the top ten. Material for sequencing was peripheral blood. The receptors come from a human donor with acute or convalescent COVID-19. The donor label of this sample is uncertain.

The chain is built from TRBV6-5 and TRBJ1-3; 8 bases match TRBD1. V was pared by 6 bases and J by 2 bases, with 0 bases of the junction left unmatched. The CDR3 contains 13 residues. The germline V gene encodes CDR1 MNHEY and CDR2 SVGAGI. The CDR3 region is CASRGQAGNTIYF. DNA for the CDR3: TGTGCCAGCAGGGGACAGGCTGGAAACACCATATATTTT.

The rearrangement uses TRBV19 and TRBJ1-2; D possibly corresponds to TRBD1 (5 bases). CDR1 and CDR2 (germline): LNHDA, SQIVND (reference sequence). Trimming removed 7 bases from V and 5 bases from J, with 26 bases in between. This CDR3 region has 17 residues. The CDR3 nucleotides read TGTGCCAGTACCCCCCGCGTTGGGCAGGGAACCCTTTATGGCTACACCTTC. Its translation: CASTPRVGQGTLYGYTF.

This chain joins TRBV19 and TRBJ1-1; tentatively, D is TRBD1 (6 bases). The V and J ends lost 5 bases and 1 base respectively, with 17 bases between them. This CDR3 has 16 residues. Germline CDR1 reads LNHDA; CDR2 reads SQIVND (reference sequence). The CDR3 loop is CASSALTGTTNTEAFF. DNA of the CDR3: TGTGCCAGTAGTGCCCTTACCGGGACAACGAACACTGAAGCTTTCTTT.

The V and J genes are TRBV7-2 and TRBJ2-3; D gene unclear. This CDR3 has 18 residues. V was clipped by 2 bases and J by 4 bases, with 22 bases between them. Germline V gene data show CDR1 as SGHTA and CDR2 as FQGNSA. CDR3 DNA: TGTGCCAGCAGCTTATTCCCCGACCCCTTGGTGGGCGCAGATACGCAGTATTTT. It specifies CASSLFPDPLVGADTQYF.

This clone has a handful of counts. The chain combines TRBV24-1 with TRBJ1-2; the D gene is possibly TRBD1 (5 bases). The germline V gene encodes CDR1 KGHDR and CDR2 SFDVKD. There are 13 residues in the CDR3. Trimming left V 4 bases short and J 8 bases short, with 13 bases between. The CDR3 is CATSERTTDGYTF. CDR3 nucleotide sequence: TGTGCCACCAGTGAACGGACAACTGACGGCTACACCTTC.

The chain carries TRBV29-1 and TRBJ1-2, with 12 bases aligning to TRBD1. This CDR3 has 14 residues. Per germline, CDR1 SQVTM and CDR2 ANQGSEA. With V trimmed by 1 base and J by 9 bases, 6 bases remained unmatched. CDR3 loop: CSVEAGTGGPRYTF. CDR3 DNA sequence: TGCAGCGTTGAAGCTGGGACAGGGGGCCCTCGCTACACCTTC.

The chain joins TRBV2 to TRBJ2-5; 11 bases line up with TRBD1. Trimming at V came to 8 bases and at J to 3 bases, leaving 2 bases not matched to a gene. Germline V gene lookup returns CDR1 SNHLY and CDR2 FYNNEI. The CDR3 length is 13 residues. CDR3 coding DNA: TGTGCCAGCGGGACAGGGGGAAAAGAGACCCAGTACTTC. Translated: CASGTGGKETQYF.

This clone was counted once. J is TRBJ2-3 and V is TRBV19, with a tentative D call TRBD2 (5 bases). CDR1 and CDR2 from the germline V gene are LNHDA and SQIVND (reference sequence). The CDR3 consists of 14 residues. The V gene lost 4 bases and the J gene lost 3 bases, with 11 bases spanning the gap. The CDR3: CASSNGIQTDTQYF. As DNA, the CDR3 is TGTGCCAGTAGTAACGGGATACAAACAGATACGCAGTATTTT.

J is TRBJ1-2 and V is TRBV29-1, with D perhaps matching TRBD1 (6 bases). The V gene lost 4 bases and the J gene lost 4 bases, with 10 bases spanning the gap. Germline V gene sequence: CDR1 SQVTM, CDR2 ANQGSEA. The CDR3 loop spans 12 amino acids. CDR3 sequence (DNA): TGCAGCGTTGCTGCAGGGGCCTATGGCTACACCTTC. Protein sequence: CSVAAGAYGYTF.

V is TRBV18 and J is TRBJ2-5; D gene uncertain. The CDR3 extends over 15 amino acids. The ends were cut back, 0 bases at V and 5 bases at J, with 13 bases in the middle. Germline V CDR1 and CDR2: KGHSH, LQKENI. This CDR3 is CASSPPRMQEETQYF. CDR3 DNA: TGTGCCAGCTCACCACCTAGAATGCAAGAGGAGACCCAGTACTTC.

The rearrangement links TRBV7-6 to TRBJ1-1; 10 bases are a match to TRBD1. CDR1 SGHVS and CDR2 FNYEAQ come from the germline V gene. The CDR3 is 18 amino acids. The J segment lost 4 bases and the V segment lost 4 bases, leaving 15 bases of the junction unmatched. CDR3 nucleotide sequence: TGTGCCAGCAGCTGGGGGGACAGGGGACGGCCTATGGGCACTGAAGCTTTCTTT. This encodes CASSWGDRGRPMGTEAFF.

The chain employs TRBV7-3 and TRBJ2-1; 8 bases map to TRBD2. The CDR3 is 14 residues long. Per germline, CDR1 SGHTA and CDR2 FQGTGA. With 2 bases clipped from V and 6 bases from J, the junction kept 3 bases outside the gene matches. CDR3 region: CASSLELAGNEQFF. CDR3 DNA: TGTGCCAGCAGCTTAGAGCTAGCGGGCAATGAGCAGTTCTTC.

This chain uses TRBV12-3 or TRBV12-4 with TRBJ2-1; D may be TRBD2 (5 bases). The V end lost 4 bases, the J end lost 7 bases, and 5 bases lay between the germline ends. The CDR3 runs to 11 residues. Here the CDR3 DNA reads TGTGCCAGCAGTTGGGAGAATGAGCAGTTCTTC. As protein: CASSWENEQFF.

The chain joins TRBV29-1 to TRBJ1-1; 7 bases are a match to TRBD1. V was pared by 4 bases and J by 4 bases, with 6 bases of the junction left unmatched. CDR1 and CDR2 (germline): SQVTM, ANQGSEA. The CDR3 runs 13 residues. The CDR3 DNA is TGCAGCGTTGTGGCAGGGGGTCGCACTGAAGCTTTCTTT. Protein product: CSVVAGGRTEAFF.

The CDR3 here is CASSLNGQSSGNTIYF. The CDR3 DNA follows: TGTGCCAGCAGCTTAAACGGACAGAGCTCTGGAAACACCATATATTTT. The chain couples TRBV7-3 to TRBJ1-3; perhaps TRBD1 as D (6 bases). The germline V and J ends were trimmed by 1 base and 0 bases, with 10 bases remaining between them. The CDR3 is 16 residues long. Germline V gene data show CDR1 as SGHTA and CDR2 as FQGTGA.

This clone has more than one count but fewer than ten. The chain uses TRBV24-1 and TRBJ2-5; D might be TRBD2 (6 bases). Trimming took off 5 bases at V and 0 bases at J, with 18 bases between the two ends. The CDR3 runs 17 residues. Germline values: CDR1 KGHDR, CDR2 SFDVKD. The CDR3 DNA is TGTGCCACCAGTGTTAGGACTATCTGGGGTAACCAAGAGACCCAGTACTTC. Protein sequence: CATSVRTIWGNQETQYF.

The DNA of the CDR3 is TGTGCCAGTAGCGGTTCGACAGGGGCTAGGGAGCAGTTCTTC. This codes for CASSGSTGAREQFF. V gene TRBV19 combines with J gene TRBJ2-1, with 8 bases lining up with TRBD1. The germline gives CDR1 LNHDA, CDR2 SQIVND (reference sequence). J lost 10 bases, V lost 6 bases, and 11 bases had no gene match. This CDR3 has 14 amino acids. Full variable domain (outside the CDR3, taken from reference TRBV19 and TRBJ2-1): DGGITQSPKYLFRKEGQNVTLSCEQNLNHDAMYWYRQDPGQGLRLIYYSQIVNDFQKGDIAEGYSVSREKKESFPLTVTSAQKNPTAFYLCASSGSTGAREQFFGPGTRLTVL.

The rearrangement links TRBV29-1 to TRBJ2-3; tentative D call: TRBD1 (6 bases). CDR3 size: 13 residues. V lost 4 bases, J lost 7 bases, and 15 bases lay in between. Germline V gene lookup returns CDR1 SQVTM and CDR2 ANQGSEA. The CDR3 DNA reads as TGCAGCGTTGGACGACAGGACCGGTATACGCAGTATTTT. Amino acids: CSVGRQDRYTQYF.

This chain uses TRBV10-3 with TRBJ1-1; D is perhaps TRBD1 (5 bases). V lost 4 bases, J lost 6 bases, and 6 bases lay in between. This CDR3 is built from 11 residues. CDR1 is ENHRY and CDR2 is SYGVKD in the germline V gene. The CDR3 region has the DNA TGTGCCATCAGTGCAGGGTCTGAAGCTTTCTTT. Its translation is CAISAGSEAFF.

This clone was seen once. This sequence joins TRBV19 and TRBJ1-2, with D possibly matching TRBD1 (5 bases). Germline CDR1 reads LNHDA; CDR2 reads SQIVND (reference sequence). The CDR3 is 13 residues long. Trimming removed 3 bases at V and 3 bases at J, with 8 bases between. CDR3 bases: TGTGCCAGTAGTATCGACAGTCACTATGGCTACACCTTC. Translated, it gives CASSIDSHYGYTF.

The chain is built from TRBV9 and TRBJ1-1; 10 bases are a match to TRBD1. Germline V CDR1 and CDR2: SGDLS, YYNGEE. The CDR3 runs to 16 residues. J lost 1 base, V lost 4 bases, and 7 bases had no gene match. In DNA, the CDR3 is TGTGCCAGCAGCTTCCGGGACAGGGGCCCGAACACTGAAGCTTTCTTT. Its protein product is CASSFRDRGPNTEAFF. Together with reference TRBV9 and TRBJ1-1, the CDR3 gives the full variable domain: DSGVTQTPKHLITATGQRVTLRCSPRSGDLSVYWYQQSLDQGLQFLIQYYNGEERAKGNILERFSAQQFPDLHSELNLSSLELGDSALYFCASSFRDRGPNTEAFFGQGTRLTVV.